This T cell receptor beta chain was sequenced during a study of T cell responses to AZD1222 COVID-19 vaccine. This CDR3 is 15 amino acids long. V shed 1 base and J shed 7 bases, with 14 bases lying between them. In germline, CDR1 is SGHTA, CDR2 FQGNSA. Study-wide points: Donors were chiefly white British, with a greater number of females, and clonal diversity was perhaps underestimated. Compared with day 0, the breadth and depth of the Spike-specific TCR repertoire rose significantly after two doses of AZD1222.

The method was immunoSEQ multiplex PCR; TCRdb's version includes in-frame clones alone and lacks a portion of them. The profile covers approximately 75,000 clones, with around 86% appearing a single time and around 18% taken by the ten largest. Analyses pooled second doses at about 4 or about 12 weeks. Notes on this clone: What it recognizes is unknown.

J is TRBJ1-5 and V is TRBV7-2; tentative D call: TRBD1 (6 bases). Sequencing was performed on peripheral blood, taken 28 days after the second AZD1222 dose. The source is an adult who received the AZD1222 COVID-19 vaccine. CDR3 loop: CASSLGQEDGQPQHF. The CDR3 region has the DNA TGTGCCAGCAGCTTAGGACAGGAAGATGGACAGCCCCAGCATTTT.